This TCR beta chain was captured in a study of blood T cell repertoires in COVID-19. Whole-study context: The origin of the acute and convalescent COVID-19 samples was the United States, Italy and Spain. Sample material is recorded as cDNA or gDNA derived from T cells, B-cell-depleted T cells, or PBMCs.

Per germline, CDR1 SGHRS and CDR2 YFSETQ. Trimming removed 0 bases at V and 0 bases at J, with 9 bases between. CDR3 length: 16 amino acids. The Seattle site enrolled patients during active infection and followed them longitudinally. Using immunoSEQ multiplex PCR, the repertoire was profiled, and TCRdb retains in-frame clones only, with some absent. Among 200,000 to 250,000 clones, around 89% were seen once, and the ten largest hold about 2.5%. The receptor comes from a man younger than 40 with COVID-19, enrolled during active disease. V is TRBV5-1 and J is TRBJ1-4; D remains unclear. What was sequenced was peripheral blood. This CDR3 is CASSLELGATNEKLFF. The CDR3 coding sequence is TGCGCCAGCAGCTTGGAACTAGGTGCAACTAATGAAAAACTGTTTTTT. Supplemented by reference TRBV5-1 and TRBJ1-4, the full variable domain reads KAGVTQTPRYLIKTRGQQVTLSCSPISGHRSVSWYQQTPGQGLQFLFEYFSETQRNKGNFPGRFSGRQFSNSRSEMNVSTLELGDSALYLCASSLELGATNEKLFFGSGTQLSVL.